Shown below are 10 T cell receptor beta chains from a single sample sequenced in a study of tumor-infiltrating lymphocytes in primary liver carcinoma. TCR beta cDNA was made from 500 ng total RNA with a constant-region primer. Employing slightly modified ARM-PCR, three nested multiplex PCR rounds were run, and these gave rise to the TCR beta libraries. Both of the initial two PCR rounds ran for approximately 10 cycles and employed TRBV1-TRBV30 forward primers alongside a C-beta reverse primer. Via MiXCR, TCRdb re-called the multiplex PCR reads, giving one row per CDR3 protein. The profile covers approximately 300,000 distinct CDR3 sequences, with 65% appearing a single time and roughly 8.6% taken by the ten largest. Unsorted whole blood supplied the blood RNA, and germline DNA was isolated too. Sample: peripheral blood. The receptor source for this set is a man aged 35 to 55 with primary liver carcinoma and hepatitis B virus infection.

As to this clonotype: Possible read error: a much larger clone is one base away. V and J are TRBV4-2 and TRBJ1-2; D is unclear. This CDR3 comprises 16 residues. Germline V gene data show CDR1 as LGHNA and CDR2 as YNFKEQ. CDR3 sequence: CASSHSWKRVNYDYTF. As DNA, the CDR3 is TGTGCCAGCAGCCACTCCTGGAAGAGGGTTAACTATGACTACACCTTC.

On this clonotype itself: Being one base from a much bigger clone, this may be a read error. In nucleotides, the CDR3 is TGTGCCGGCAGCCCCGGGAATGAGCAGTTCTTC. Translating gives CAGSPGNEQFF. This chain connects TRBV12-3 or TRBV12-4 to TRBJ2-1; D unclear. This CDR3 is built from 11 residues.

The rearrangement uses TRBV18 and TRBJ2-1; a weak D match, TRBD1 (6 bases). The V and J ends lost 2 bases and 5 bases respectively, with 10 bases between them. CDR1 and CDR2 (germline): KGHSH, LQKENI. There are 14 residues in the CDR3. CDR3 DNA sequence: TGTGCCAGCTCACCAAGGACAGCAGACAATGAGCAGTTCTTC. This sequence encodes CASSPRTADNEQFF.

Concerning this clonotype itself: Because the CDR3's place on the DNA is in doubt, the DNA is left out and the CDR3 is given as listed by TCRdb. CDR3 in amino acids: CSVGSGSVTETFF. This chain joins TRBV29-1 and TRBJ1-1; the D call in the table, TRBD1, was not verified against the DNA. Germline V gene data show CDR1 as SQVTM and CDR2 as ANQGSEA. Including both end residues, the CDR3 is 13 amino acids long.

As concerns this clonotype: This could be a read error, since a much larger clone is one nucleotide away. V gene TRBV4-1 combines with J gene TRBJ2-7; the D gene is possibly TRBD1 (5 bases). The ends were cut back, 0 bases at V and 2 bases at J, with 14 bases in the middle. From germline, CDR1 is MGHRA and CDR2 YSYEKL. The CDR3 runs 16 residues. The CDR3 is CASSQEVSGAAYEQYF. The CDR3 coding sequence is TGCGCCAGCAGCCAAGAGGTTAGTGGGGCCGCCTACGAGCAGTACTTC.

Details on this clonotype: It is unclear where the CDR3 begins or ends on the DNA, so no DNA is shown, and the CDR3 is as TCRdb lists it. V and J are TRBV29-1 and TRBJ2-3; the D call TRBD1 from the table was never checked on the DNA. The CDR3 has 13 amino acids, counting both end residues. The germline V gene encodes CDR1 SQVTM and CDR2 ANQGSEA. Here the CDR3 reads CSVEVAWGNTQYF.

This chain uses TRBV9 with TRBJ2-1; 9 nucleotides agree with TRBD2. The CDR3 runs to 12 residues. Germline values: CDR1 SGDLS, CDR2 YYNGEE. V shed 4 bases and J 7 bases; nucleotides not matched to a gene: 0. For the CDR3, the DNA is TGTGCCAGCAGCAGCGGGAGGAATGAGCAGTTCTTC. Translation gives CASSSGRNEQFF. Filled out from reference TRBV9 and TRBJ2-1, the complete variable domain reads DSGVTQTPKHLITATGQRVTLRCSPRSGDLSVYWYQQSLDQGLQFLIQYYNGEERAKGNILERFSAQQFPDLHSELNLSSLELGDSALYFCASSSGRNEQFFGPGTRLTVL.

This chain uses TRBV2 with TRBJ2-5; D ambiguous. This CDR3 contains 13 residues. CDR1 is SNHLY and CDR2 is FYNNEI in the germline V gene. V was cut by 3 bases and J by 6 bases, with 11 bases left in between. The CDR3 spells CASSEVAGQTQYF. CDR3 DNA sequence: TGTGCCAGCAGTGAGGTAGCAGGACAGACCCAGTACTTC.

This clonotype was counted a single time. The final CDR3 position lacks the conserved phenylalanine or tryptophan, pointing to a likely read error. The rearrangement uses TRBV4-3 and TRBJ2-3, with D possibly being TRBD2 (6 bases). This CDR3 spans 14 amino acids. Germline assignment: CDR1 LGHNA and CDR2 YSLEER. CDR3 in DNA: TGCGCCAGCAGCCAGGGGGGTGTATCAGACACGCAGTATTGT. As protein: CASSQGGVSDTQYC.

Notes on this clonotype: A read error may produce the germline difference seen at one junction end. The rearrangement joins TRBV5-4 to TRBJ1-4; 8 nucleotides match TRBD1. The germline gives CDR1 SGHNT, CDR2 YYREEE (reference sequence). CDR3 length: 14 residues. The CDR3 DNA sequence: TGTGCCAGCAGCCCGGACAGGGAATATGAAACACTGTTTTTT. Translation gives CASSPDREYETLFF. The whole variable domain, remainder taken from reference TRBV5-4 and TRBJ1-4, is ETGVTQSPTHLIKTRGQQVTLRCSSQSGHNTVSWYQQALGQGPQFIFQYYREEENGRGNFPPRFSGLQFPNYSSELNVNALELDDSALYLCASSPDREYETLFFGSGTQLSVL.